This is a list of T cell receptor beta chains from one sample in a study of T-cell memory formation after mild COVID-19. In TCRdb, the 5' RACE reads were re-called with MiXCR into one record per CDR3 protein. The profile shows about 29,000 distinct CDR3 sequences, around 12% of them singletons. Specimen: PBMCs or a T cell subset sorted from them (not recorded which). The receptors were gathered from an adult woman who had mild COVID-19 (a few samples of this study predate the infection). Cell type and time point are not known. The CDR3 runs from the conserved cysteine through the conserved F or W. The order of the fields is J gene, V gene, clone size, D gene, CDR3 protein, CDR3 DNA. A D gene is named only where the DNA matches it firmly. Only some rows state a clone size, as once, few, many or a class for expanded clones.

j_gene: TRBJ2-3; v_gene: TRBV20-1; abundance: many; d_gene: NA; CDR3aa: CSASGVREDTQYF; CDR3nt: TGCAGTGCTAGTGGGGTGAGGGAAGATACGCAGTATTTT
j_gene: TRBJ2-3; v_gene: TRBV14; abundance: many; d_gene: TRBD2; CDR3aa: CASSFGLAGTDTQYF; CDR3nt: TGTGCCAGCAGCTTCGGACTAGCGGGCACAGATACGCAGTATTTT
j_gene: TRBJ2-6; v_gene: TRBV29-1; abundance: many; d_gene: NA; CDR3aa: CSVRGDSSGANVLTF; CDR3nt: TGCAGCGTCCGTGGGGATAGCTCTGGGGCCAACGTCCTGACTTTC
j_gene: TRBJ2-7; v_gene: TRBV4-1; abundance: many; d_gene: TRBD2; CDR3aa: CASSQRSAGGYEQYF; CDR3nt: TGCGCCAGCAGCCAACGCAGCGCGGGGGGATACGAGCAGTACTTC
j_gene: TRBJ2-3; v_gene: TRBV7-9; abundance: many; d_gene: NA; CDR3aa: CASSGRQVSTDTQYF; CDR3nt: TGTGCCAGCAGCGGCCGTCAGGTTAGCACAGATACGCAGTATTTT
j_gene: TRBJ1-3; v_gene: TRBV30; abundance: many; d_gene: NA; CDR3aa: CAWKVQAYGNTIYF; CDR3nt: TGTGCCTGGAAAGTGCAGGCTTATGGAAACACCATATATTTT
j_gene: TRBJ2-1; v_gene: TRBV11-2; abundance: many; d_gene: NA; CDR3aa: CASSSLKGGGPIHNEQFF; CDR3nt: TGTGCCAGCAGCTCACTTAAAGGGGGAGGGCCGATACACAATGAGCAGTTCTTC
j_gene: TRBJ2-5; v_gene: TRBV3-1; abundance: many; d_gene: TRBD2; CDR3aa: CATSRRSGGRETQYF; CDR3nt: TGTGCCACCAGCCGGAGAAGCGGGGGGAGAGAGACCCAGTACTTC
j_gene: TRBJ2-7; v_gene: TRBV20-1; abundance: many; d_gene: NA; CDR3aa: CSAAGDYEQYF; CDR3nt: TGCAGTGCGGCAGGGGACTACGAGCAGTACTTC
j_gene: TRBJ2-2; v_gene: TRBV18; abundance: many; d_gene: TRBD2; CDR3aa: CASSARTSGTGELFF; CDR3nt: TGTGCCAGCTCAGCCCGGACTAGCGGTACCGGGGAGCTGTTTTTT
j_gene: TRBJ1-5; v_gene: TRBV29-1; abundance: many; d_gene: NA; CDR3aa: CSVSGGGYQPQHF; CDR3nt: TGCAGCGTTTCGGGGGGGGGCTATCAGCCCCAGCATTTT
j_gene: TRBJ2-5; v_gene: TRBV10-3; abundance: NA; d_gene: NA; CDR3aa: CAIRDVGETQYF; CDR3nt: TGTGCCATCAGGGATGTGGGGGAGACCCAGTACTTC
j_gene: TRBJ1-5; v_gene: TRBV29-1; abundance: many; d_gene: NA; CDR3aa: CSVGEFNQPQHF; CDR3nt: TGCAGCGTTGGCGAATTCAATCAGCCCCAGCATTTT
j_gene: TRBJ1-2; v_gene: TRBV7-2; abundance: many; d_gene: NA; CDR3aa: CASSWASGSPYGYTF; CDR3nt: TGTGCCAGCAGCTGGGCATCAGGGTCCCCCTATGGCTACACCTTC
j_gene: TRBJ2-3; v_gene: TRBV5-6; abundance: NA; d_gene: NA; CDR3aa: CASSRQSTERDTQYF; CDR3nt: TGTGCCAGCAGCCGTCAGTCCACTGAAAGGGATACGCAGTATTTT
j_gene: TRBJ2-1; v_gene: TRBV11-3; abundance: few; d_gene: NA; CDR3aa: CASSSRDTQTFYNEQFF; CDR3nt: TGTGCCAGCAGCTCCCGGGACACCCAGACTTTTTACAATGAGCAGTTCTTC